This record looks at one T cell receptor (beta chain) sequence and its context. What this receptor recognizes is not known. Per-base quality was not reported, and no clone a single base away is much larger than it. Library method: the immunoSEQ multiplex PCR assay. The multiplex PCR relied on a mix of 60 forward primers for TCR Vbeta segments and 13 reverse primers for TCR Jbeta segments. A multiplex PCR assay on genomic DNA amplified the CDR3 region of rearranged TCR beta genes. On the Illumina HiSeq System, the amplified TCR beta libraries were sequenced as 87-base-pair reads. The paper's data handling went like this. A later analysis tallied about 77 million unique TCR beta chains across the 666 repertoires, and about 12 million of those chains were shared by two or more donors. Raw reads were error-corrected and collapsed into unique sequences with a nearest-neighbor algorithm that merged closely related sequences to remove PCR and sequencing errors. Alignment of CDR3 sequences to IMGT reference sequences was used to assign V, D and J gene segments. Each retained sequence needed at least a six-nucleotide match to both a V gene segment and a J gene segment. A rearrangement was called productive if the CDR3 had no stop codons and remained in frame with V and J, and every other rearrangement was called non-productive. Following IMGT convention, CDR3 was defined as the stretch from the second conserved V-encoded cysteine up to the conserved J-encoded phenylalanine. The earlier analysis of roughly 590 of the donors excluded sequences that lacked an unambiguous match to a single V gene segment. In an earlier analysis of several hundred of the donors, V segments were called functional above 56.7% productive rearrangements and were called segregating when the between-donor standard deviation exceeded 5%. To diagnose cytomegalovirus status from the catalog of TCR beta chain sequences, a statistical classification framework was built. In a later analysis, TCR nucleotide sequences were compared against IMGT/GENE-DB human TR gene sequences so that V and J genes could be assigned. A later analysis assigned CDR3 sequences and most-parsimonious VDJ recombination scenarios with the TCRdist pipeline. In a later analysis, each TCR beta chain was defined by its CDR3 amino acid sequence together with its V-gene family, and reads lacking a unique V-gene family were excluded. To address suspected cross-contamination and a sequencing artifact, a later analysis removed roughly 580 highly shared, low-generation-probability nucleotide sequences. For each public chain, a later analysis derived a clonal expansion index from normalized ranks of inferred template counts within each repertoire. In a later analysis, generation probabilities were computed with a VDJ recombination model fitted to out-of-frame rearrangements, and the resulting probabilities were checked against IGoR. In a later analysis, TCR-TCR, TCR-HLA and TCR-CMV co-occurrence was scored with hypergeometric tests, and a repertoire-size bias correction was applied to TCR pairs. False discovery rates were estimated in a later analysis by permuting HLA or CMV assignments 20 times. A later analysis grouped co-occurring TCRs with DBSCAN, adding TCRdist sequence similarity when clustering within HLA-allele-positive subsets. Repertoires with fewer than 30,000 or more than 120,000 public chains were left out of co-occurrence clustering, as were four to six repertoires with anomalous nucleotide sharing. Drawn from immuneACCESS, this table holds only the in-frame rearrangements with V and J called that TCRdb kept. Clones are partly lost; checked studies trace under half to an unresolved V gene and leave the rest unexplained. From that table come the V and J calls and clone size; the DNA was used to work out D and trimming. The sample profile shows about 170,000 clones; roughly 80% of them were found once. Together, the top ten hold over 3% of the sample.

These data originate in a study of cytomegalovirus exposure and HLA in healthy donors (TCRdb year 2017). With regard to the full study: An earlier analysis of approximately 640 of the donors reported more than 250 Gb of sequence data and roughly 110 million unique TCR beta sequences from 190 million or so T cells. An early release that covered some 640 HLA-typed donors contained about 300 gigabases of sequencing data and tens of millions of unique TCR sequences. Of the roughly 400 genotyped donors, approximately 81% were placed in the genetic ancestry cluster associated with self-reported Caucasian donors. The study aimed to test whether cataloging public T cell receptors could reveal signatures of past pathogen exposure. The study used immunosequencing to profile the T cell repertoires of approximately 640 subjects and linked those repertoires to cytomegalovirus serostatus. Besides the first cohort of some 670 subjects, a separate validation cohort made up of 120 different subjects was used. High-throughput TCR immunosequencing, statistical association of individual TCRs with disease status, and machine learning were combined to predict cytomegalovirus infection status. In a later analysis, previously published TCR beta repertoires from about 670 donors were re-analyzed and high-resolution HLA genotyping was added so that TCR occurrence patterns could be studied. The later analysis used no new phenotypic data to find candidate immune exposures, relying instead on TCR beta sequences and their occurrence across donors. In an earlier analysis of more than 550 of the donors, high-throughput TCR beta sequencing was used to judge whether each TCR beta V gene segment behaved as functional or pseudogenic. Alongside the repertoire data, information on donor age, sex, ethnicity and CMV serostatus was compiled. Genome-wide SNP genotypes for about 65% of the roughly 670 donors were used in a later genetic analysis, which treated that subset as a discovery cohort. All discovery cohort repertoires had been generated on a single sequencing platform. HLA typing covered class I and class II loci at four-digit resolution. Typing coverage differed by locus: A, B, C, DRB1 and DQB1 were typed in roughly 629-630 donors, DQA1 in 500 to 550, DPA1 in 600 to 610, and DPB1 in just under 490. Five DR-DQ haplotypes were handled as single units for association and clustering because linkage in the cohort was strong. Among almost 400 genotyped donors of the cohort, an average of approximately 250,000 unique TCR beta nucleotide sequences were sequenced per donor, roughly 18% of them non-productive. Summary of the overall study and its limitations: In a later genetic analysis, fewer N-insertions in productive TCRs were reported among donors in an Asian-associated ancestry cluster than the roughly 700-donor mean. Because HLA typing was unavailable for some donors at each locus, only the typed subset was used in association tests. A later analysis reported that several top co-occurrence clusters appeared linked to parvovirus B19, influenza, CMV and Epstein-Barr virus. Because counts were too low, around 18 rarely observed V segments, including chromosome 9 orphons, were left out of the earlier analysis of some 640 of the donors. The sequencing pipeline was judged likely to have produced a cluster of highly shared sequence variants as a technical artifact. A few of the identified cytomegalovirus-associated TCR beta chains were confirmed in vitro to be specific for cytomegalovirus antigens. When HLA alleles, especially DR and DQ, strongly co-occurred, TCR associations were difficult to assign to individual alleles. Linkage disequilibrium might explain the correlated functional status among segregating V segments, but an unknown experimental factor could not be ruled out. A later analysis found that most CMV-associated TCR beta chains appeared HLA-restricted, with HLA associations seemingly driven largely by CMV exposure. A further reported finding was that TCR beta sequences accurately predicted the HLA-A and HLA-B alleles for most subjects in the first cohort. Cytomegalovirus status was reported to be diagnosed by the classifier with high specificity and sensitivity in both the original and validation cohorts. Only TCR beta chains were sequenced in this cohort, and the absence of alpha or paired-chain data limited detectable features. Some IMGT-functional V segments, including TRBV6-2 and TRBV6-3, could not be distinguished by the 87-base-pair reads and were therefore excluded. V-gene and J-gene trimming of TCR beta chains was associated with a missense DCLRE1C variant in a later genetic analysis, and the association was replicated in an independent cohort. In an earlier analysis of 500 to 650 of the donors, most TCR beta V segments appeared in productive rearrangements about 87% or about 30% of the time, broadly matching IMGT annotations. It was suggested by the authors that the approach could potentially be generalized to other disease states and immunological phenotypes. While some public TCRs were present in many individuals, most TCR sequences turned up only very rarely across donors. In the study, some 160 TCR beta chains were listed as associated with cytomegalovirus. In a later analysis, HLA-associated TCR beta chains were found to be more clonally expanded and to have lower generation probabilities than equally common non-associated chains. The only immune exposure information available for the cohort was CMV serostatus. Specific HLA alleles were associated with 15,000 to 20,000 TCR beta sequences at a false discovery rate of 0.05 in a later analysis. According to a later analysis, TCR association rates differed among HLA loci, with DRB1 alleles showing the most associated TCRs and HLA-C alleles showing the fewest. Roughly uniform sequencing depth across donors was assumed in presence/absence analyses, although this assumption may not hold.

The CDR3 numbers 14 residues from cysteine through phenylalanine. The CDR3 DNA has 42 bases and is translated from base 1. CDR1 and CDR2 are read off the germline V gene as MDHEN and SYDVKM. Trimming leaves V shorter by 6 bases and J shorter by 0 bases, with the junction holding 4 bases beyond the gene matches. The cohort was made up of hundreds of healthy bone marrow donors. At the time of sampling, all cohort members were nominally healthy, though unrecorded immune exposures were likely present. The donor was CMV seronegative and belonged to the group of approximately 320 seronegative cohort members. A peripheral blood sample was provided by each donor, and peripheral blood mononuclear cells were used for TCR beta sequencing. The Qiagen DNeasy Blood Extraction Kit was used to extract genomic DNA from the blood cell samples.

This receptor was taken from a female donor in good health and CMV-seronegative. Recombination joined TRBV28 with TRBJ1-1; 7 central bases correspond to TRBD1. Sequences were obtained from PBMCs. The CDR3 reads as follows: CASSVTGLNTEAFF. The DNA sequence is TGTGCCAGCAGCGTGACAGGGTTGAACACTGAAGCTTTCTTT. Beyond the CDR3, the reference TRBV28 and TRBJ1-1 genes provide the residues; the full variable domain reads: DVKVTQSSRYLVKRTGEKVFLECVQDMDHENMFWYRQDPGLGLRLIYFSYDVKMKEKGDIPEGYSVSREKKERFSLILESASTNQTSMYLCASSVTGLNTEAFFGQGTRLTVV.